Listed here is a single T cell receptor beta chain. Its antigen is unknown. The input lacks base qualities; no much larger clone sits a single base away. Receptor libraries were prepared by the immunoSEQ multiplex PCR assay. TCRdb obtained this table from immuneACCESS and retained in-frame rearrangements with V and J assigned. These tables miss some clones; where compared with another copy, unresolved V genes account for less than half of the shortfall, and the remainder is unexplained. This sample gives under 30,000 clones in total; around nine tenths of them show up just once. Roughly 0.99% of the sample rests with the top ten. Sequences SGHRS (CDR1) and YFSETQ (CDR2) are obtained from the germline V gene. From V the trimming removes 4 bases and from J it removes 5 bases, while the gene matches leave 5 bases of the junction unaccounted for. The CDR3 spans 17 residues, from the cysteine through the phenylalanine. This entry keeps only the CDR3 DNA: 51 bases, framed from base 1.

This record comes from a study of T cell changes during pregnancy in multiple sclerosis (dated by TCRdb to between 2019 and 2020). Context from the whole study: The study examined how the T cell repertoire changed over the course of pregnancy in women with multiple sclerosis.

The clonotype was recovered from a female donor in good health, enrolled as a control in a pregnancy study. The source was CD4+ T cells from peripheral blood mononuclear cells, collected in the first trimester of pregnancy. The sequence is built from TRBV5-1 and TRBJ2-2; 16 bases in the junction line up with TRBD2. The nucleotides are TGCGCCAGCAGCCCGGGACTAGCGGGGGGGCAAACCGGGGAGCTGTTTTTT. Its amino acids are CASSPGLAGGQTGELFF. Beyond the CDR3, the reference TRBV5-1 and TRBJ2-2 genes provide the residues; the full variable domain reads: KAGVTQTPRYLIKTRGQQVTLSCSPISGHRSVSWYQQTPGQGLQFLFEYFSETQRNKGNFPGRFSGRQFSNSRSEMNVSTLELGDSALYLCASSPGLAGGQTGELFFGEGSRLTVL.